A selection of T cell receptor beta chains follows, all from one sample in a study of monozygotic twins with inflammatory bowel disease. With the 5' RACE reads reprocessed, TCRdb shows one record per CDR3 protein and no DNA. The sample table sets out 150,000 to 200,000 distinct CDR3 sequences. Input material: blood. These receptors were taken from a human donor with ulcerative colitis or Crohn's disease, or a healthy co-twin of an affected twin (not recorded which). The CDR3 runs from the conserved cysteine through the conserved F or W.

J,V,CDR3
TRBJ1-3,TRBV5-1,CASSVSASGNTIYF
TRBJ2-2,TRBV19,CASSIVAGAELAGELFF
TRBJ2-7,TRBV6-5,CASSYSMVAGEAEEQYF
TRBJ2-5,TRBV6-1,CASSELAGHQETQYF
TRBJ2-1,TRBV27,CASSLVPGLVSSYNEQFF
TRBJ2-2,TRBV24-1,CATSGFGNTGELFF
TRBJ2-3,TRBV28,CASRRTGVYRTDTQYF
TRBJ2-3,TRBV6-4,CASSDSGQGEVDTQYF
TRBJ2-2,TRBV18,CASSPQALNTGELFF
TRBJ2-4,TRBV15,CATSIDRGAVDIQNF
TRBJ2-1,TRBV24-1,CATSESLGGSSSYNEQFF
TRBJ1-2,TRBV5-1,CASTAYGGGYGYTF
TRBJ2-5,TRBV20-1,CSARDFRSAGVLGQETQYF
TRBJ2-1,TRBV5-5,CASSLDLSSGYNEQFF
TRBJ2-4,TRBV6-1,CASSPPRGSKNIQYF
TRBJ2-3,TRBV5-1,CASSGFGFTDTQYF
TRBJ2-2,TRBV11-2,CASSLVGGDTGELFF
TRBJ2-3,TRBV20-1,CSASVLAGFTDTQYF
TRBJ2-5,TRBV27,CASRGVLFQETQYF
TRBJ1-5,TRBV6-2/TRBV6-3,CASRNPDSSLLHF
TRBJ1-3,TRBV29-1,CSVLGHLSGNTIYF
TRBJ2-7,TRBV7-9,CASSLQGTGNYEQYF
TRBJ2-1,TRBV18,CASSPPGRLAGGHEQFF
TRBJ1-1,TRBV5-5,CASSLPGKAEVFF
TRBJ2-1,TRBV19,CASSMVGLAGVSYNEQFF
TRBJ1-4,TRBV5-1,CASSLDSLYSNEKLFF
TRBJ2-5,TRBV20-1,CSARDLLAVFQETQYF
TRBJ2-7,TRBV21-1,CASRDGSPGEQYF
TRBJ1-1,TRBV18,CASSPPPTGGSRGSSFF
TRBJ1-6,TRBV11-2,CASSYPGQISSYNSPLHF
TRBJ1-2,TRBV7-2,CASSLGWQGRNYGYTF
TRBJ2-5,TRBV14,CASSQDSLIETQYF
TRBJ2-7,TRBV6-2/TRBV6-3,CASSYSGRGSYEQYF
TRBJ2-1,TRBV29-1,CSVEESRRYNEQFF
TRBJ2-1,TRBV23-1,CASRGGTQNEQFF
TRBJ2-1,TRBV4-3,CASSYRLAGGNNEQFF
TRBJ1-3,TRBV7-2,CASSLRGGNTIYF
TRBJ2-5,TRBV27,CASSLSALGETQYF
TRBJ2-1,TRBV21-1,CASSVDGDSGSSRPSYNEQFF
TRBJ2-7,TRBV5-1,CASTSPEQGSYEQYF
TRBJ2-7,TRBV13,CASSLDVARYEQYF
TRBJ1-4,TRBV4-3,CASSQESRTNEKLFF
TRBJ2-4,TRBV5-5,CASSSVDRGQNIQYF
TRBJ2-7,TRBV12-3/TRBV12-4,CASRTGYEQYF
TRBJ2-3,TRBV4-3,CASSQVWTSGSREPKQYF
TRBJ2-7,TRBV7-2,CASSQRVGSYYEQYF
TRBJ1-4,TRBV5-5,CASSRTGGPNEKLFF
TRBJ1-2,TRBV4-2,CASSQHPGDTNYGYTF
TRBJ2-6,TRBV5-1,CASSWGVSSGANVLTF
TRBJ1-1,TRBV7-8,CASSLQGFGTEAFF
TRBJ2-7,TRBV9,CASSVAPLASYEQYF
TRBJ2-7,TRBV5-4,CASSLPPGNPYEQYF
TRBJ2-3,TRBV15,CATSRVGQFTQYF
TRBJ2-7,TRBV7-8,CASLPSGRRGEQYF
TRBJ1-3,TRBV12-3/TRBV12-4,CASSPWGASSGNTIYF
TRBJ2-3,TRBV7-8,CASSPIGGGSPDTQYF
TRBJ2-1,TRBV27,CASGTGGFNEQFF
TRBJ2-1,TRBV28,CASSLKGRGPISYNEQFF
TRBJ1-2,TRBV2,CASSELDYGYTF
TRBJ1-1,TRBV6-2/TRBV6-3,CASSYNSRDTEAFF